Detailed here is one T cell receptor (beta chain). V shed 5 bases and J shed 1 base, with 13 bases lying between them. This CDR3 has 15 residues. CDR1 is SGHRS, CDR2 YFSETQ, per germline. Original analysis: Reference gene primer amplification gave estimated nucleated cell counts. Libraries were prepared by immunoSEQ multiplex PCR; TCRdb keeps only in-frame clonotypes and omits some of them. The DNA was the basis for D and trimming; V, J and clone size are from that table. Of over 400,000 clones in the sample, about nine tenths are singletons; the top ten hold more than 1.4%. The sample belongs to a study of blood T cell repertoires in COVID-19. About the study: The United States, Italy and Spain were the sources of the acute and convalescent COVID-19 samples. PBMCs, B-cell-depleted T cells, or T cells provided the cDNA or gDNA that made up the material.

The material sequenced was peripheral blood. The sequence was collected from a woman aged 30 to 39 with active or convalescent COVID-19. The chain recombines TRBV5-1 with TRBJ2-1; a weak D match, TRBD2 (6 bases). The CDR3 bases are TGCGCCAGCAGAAGTCTGGCGGGGTCCTACAATGAGCAGTTCTTC. Its translation: CASRSLAGSYNEQFF. Supplemented by reference TRBV5-1 and TRBJ2-1, the full variable domain reads KAGVTQTPRYLIKTRGQQVTLSCSPISGHRSVSWYQQTPGQGLQFLFEYFSETQRNKGNFPGRFSGRQFSNSRSEMNVSTLELGDSALYLCASRSLAGSYNEQFFGPGTRLTVL.